These T cell receptor beta chains were read from a single sample in a study of T-cell memory formation after mild COVID-19. TCRdb redid the calling of the 5' RACE reads with MiXCR, one entry per CDR3 protein. The sample includes around 250,000 distinct CDR3 sequences, roughly 17% seen only once; the top ten take around 21%. Sequencing was done on a sample of PBMCs or a T cell subset sorted from them (not recorded which). These receptors all stem from a man between 18 and 35 years old who had mild COVID-19 (a few samples of this study predate the infection). Cell type and time point are not known. CDR3s include the opening cysteine and the closing phenylalanine or tryptophan. A D gene is named only where the DNA matches it firmly. Part of the rows lack a size; the others show once, few, many or a class for expanded clones.

j_gene,v_gene,abundance,d_gene,CDR3nt,CDR3aa
TRBJ2-5,TRBV5-4,-,TRBD2,TGTGCCAGCAGGCTGGGACTAGCGATTGAGACCCAGTACTTC,CASRLGLAIETQYF
TRBJ2-3,TRBV20-1,-,-,TGCAGTGCTAGAGGCCCCAGCCCCACAGATACGCAGTATTTT,CSARGPSPTDTQYF
TRBJ1-6,TRBV7-9,many,-,TGTGCCAGCAGCTTAGATGCGGATTCACCCCTCCACTTT,CASSLDADSPLHF
TRBJ1-1,TRBV29-1,-,-,TGCAGCGGGGCGAGCACTGAAGCTTTCTTT,CSGASTEAFF
TRBJ1-6,TRBV20-1,few,-,TGCAGTGCCCCACACAGTCTACAGGGAAAACCCCTCCACTTT,CSAPHSLQGKPLHF
TRBJ2-5,TRBV6-5,-,TRBD2,TGTGCCAGCAGTTATCGGGCTAGCGGGGGTCAAGAGACCCAGTACTTC,CASSYRASGGQETQYF
TRBJ2-5,TRBV20-1,-,TRBD2,TGCAGTGTGGTCGGGGGGTTGGACCAAGAGACCCAGTACTTC,CSVVGGLDQETQYF
TRBJ2-2,TRBV7-9,few,TRBD1,TGTGCCAGCAGTACTACAGGGGTTTCCACCGGGGAGCTGTTTTTT,CASSTTGVSTGELFF
TRBJ2-5,TRBV5-1,many,-,TGCGCCAGCAGCTTGGAAACAGGGAGGGAGACCCAGTACTTC,CASSLETGRETQYF
TRBJ2-2,TRBV7-8,many,TRBD1,TGTGCCAGCAGCTTAAGGGGGCCCGGGGAGCTGTTTTTT,CASSLRGPGELFF
TRBJ2-3,TRBV7-2,few,-,TGTGCCAGCAGCATTGACAAGAGCACAGATACGCAGTATTTT,CASSIDKSTDTQYF
TRBJ1-1,TRBV7-2,-,-,TGTGCCAGCAGCCTGAGCGGGGTAGGGCTGTCGAACACTGAAGCTTTCTTT,CASSLSGVGLSNTEAFF
TRBJ2-7,TRBV18,-,-,TGTGCCAGCTCACCTTGGCGGAGTCCCTACGAGCAGTACTTC,CASSPWRSPYEQYF
TRBJ1-1,TRBV12-3/TRBV12-4,-,-,TGTGCCAGCAGTCTAGGGATGGGCGAAGCTTTCTTT,CASSLGMGEAFF
TRBJ1-1,TRBV4-2,-,-,TGTGCCAGCAGCCATCTGACTGGGAACACTGAAGCTTTCTTT,CASSHLTGNTEAFF
TRBJ1-6,TRBV20-1,few,-,TGCAGTGCTGGGGTTCGGCCTTCACCCCTCCACTTT,CSAGVRPSPLHF
TRBJ1-2,TRBV29-1,-,TRBD1,TGCAGCGTGGTGGGACAGGGGTTTGGATATGGCTACACCTTC,CSVVGQGFGYGYTF